These 20 T cell receptor beta chains share one sample of origin, sequenced in a study of PD-L1 blockade in urothelial cancer. Libraries were prepared by immunoSEQ multiplex PCR; TCRdb keeps only in-frame clonotypes and omits some of them. The data show more than 90,000 clones, more than 75% seen once. The time point is: pretreatment peripheral blood. Specimen: PBMCs, collected around atezolizumab (anti-PD-L1) treatment. These receptors were obtained from a man aged 60-69 years with urothelial cancer.

The CDR3 DNA reads as TGTGCCAGCAGCTTGGCCGTGGTTGGCTTCGCCGGGGAGCTGTTTTTT. This translates into CASSLAVVGFAGELFF. The chain employs TRBV5-4 and TRBJ2-2, with D uncertain. Germline assignment: CDR1 SGHNT and CDR2 YYREEE (reference sequence). V gave up 0 bases and J gave up 6 bases, with 15 bases separating them. The CDR3 is 16 residues long. Together with reference TRBV5-4 and TRBJ2-2, the CDR3 gives the full variable domain: ETGVTQSPTHLIKTRGQQVTLRCSSQSGHNTVSWYQQALGQGPQFIFQYYREEENGRGNFPPRFSGLQFPNYSSELNVNALELDDSALYLCASSLAVVGFAGELFFGEGSRLTVL.

The V and J genes are TRBV19 and TRBJ2-7; 9 bases line up with TRBD2. In germline, CDR1 is LNHDA, CDR2 SQIVND (reference sequence). V dropped 4 bases and J dropped 5; count of bases not matched to a gene: 6. This CDR3 spans 14 amino acids. The CDR3 region is CASSTPGTSHEQYF. CDR3 coding DNA: TGTGCCAGTAGTACTCCCGGGACTAGCCACGAGCAGTACTTC.

V and J are TRBV7-3 and TRBJ2-2; 7 bases match TRBD1. CDR1 SGHTA and CDR2 FQGTGA come from the germline V gene. The CDR3 consists of 19 residues. Trimming took 4 bases from V and 2 from J; bases not matched to a gene: 16. In DNA form, the CDR3 reads TGTGCCAGCAGCTACCTTCCGGGACAGCTAGGTTTAAACACCGGGGAGCTGTTTTTT. Translation: CASSYLPGQLGLNTGELFF.

CDR3 nucleotides: TGTGCCAGCAGCTCTCGGCGGGGGACGGAGACCCAGTACTTC. Its protein is CASSSRRGTETQYF. The V gene is TRBV5-6, the J gene TRBJ2-5; TRBD2 matches 7 bases. The V and J ends lost 3 bases and 5 bases, in that order; junction bases with no gene match: 7. CDR3 length: 14 amino acids. Germline V gene lookup returns CDR1 SGHDT and CDR2 YYEEEE.

This chain joins TRBV5-4 and TRBJ2-7, with 8 bases that match TRBD2. With 4 bases clipped from V and 2 bases from J, the junction kept 8 bases outside the gene matches. CDR1 is SGHNT and CDR2 is YYREEE in the germline V gene (reference sequence). The CDR3 sequence is 15 residues long. CDR3 coding DNA: TGTGCCAGCAGCCCCAAGTCGGGAGGGACCTACGAGCAGTACTTC. Its protein is CASSPKSGGTYEQYF.

A remark on this clone: This CDR3 is also generated by other DNA sequences in the sample. The rearrangement links TRBV2 to TRBJ1-4; 8 nucleotides line up with TRBD1. Germline V gene lookup returns CDR1 SNHLY and CDR2 FYNNEI. With V trimmed by 4 bases and J by 5 bases, 3 bases remained unmatched. CDR3 size: 14 residues. CDR3 in amino acids: CASSVTGGNEKLFF. In DNA, the CDR3 is TGTGCCAGCAGTGTTACAGGGGGGAATGAAAAACTGTTTTTT.

The chain joins TRBV6-1 to TRBJ1-1; TRBD1 is a possible D gene (5 bases). Trimming shortened V by 4 bases and J by 4 bases, and 16 bases separated the two germline ends. The CDR3 runs to 15 residues. Germline values: CDR1 MNHNS, CDR2 SASEGT. The CDR3 DNA reads TGTGCCAGCAGTGTAGGGGCCGGGGGGTCCACTGAAGCTTTCTTT. This translates into CASSVGAGGSTEAFF.

This clone was picked up many times. The chain uses TRBV4-2 and TRBJ1-5; 9 bases are shared with TRBD1. J was trimmed by 6 bases and V by 0 bases; bases with no gene match: 6. The CDR3 totals 16 residues. CDR1 is LGHNA and CDR2 is YNFKEQ in the germline V gene. CDR3 nucleotides: TGTGCCAGCAGCCAAGATGTACAGGGGGCCGCTCAGCCCCAGCATTTT. Protein product: CASSQDVQGAAQPQHF.

The V gene is TRBV20-1, the J gene TRBJ2-5; D is uncertain. Trimming left V 1 base short and J 7 bases short, with 7 bases between. Germline lookup yields CDR1 DFQATT and CDR2 SNEGSKA (reference sequence). The CDR3 is 11 amino acids. CDR3 sequence reads: CSARASVTQYF. The CDR3 nucleotides read TGCAGTGCTAGAGCCAGCGTGACCCAGTACTTC.

This chain links TRBV7-9 with TRBJ2-3, with D perhaps TRBD1 (6 bases). The length of the CDR3 is 14 residues. The germline gives CDR1 SEHNR, CDR2 FQNEAQ (reference sequence). Trimming removed 1 base at V and 6 bases at J, with 11 bases between. CDR3 in DNA: TGTGCCAGCAGCTTAGAACAGGGCTGGGATACGCAGTATTTT. Translating it yields CASSLEQGWDTQYF. The full variable domain, completed using reference TRBV7-9 and TRBJ2-3, is DTGVSQNPRHKITKRGQNVTFRCDPISEHNRLYWYRQTLGQGPEFLTYFQNEAQLEKSRLLSDRFSAERPKGSFSTLEIQRTEQGDSAMYLCASSLEQGWDTQYFGPGTRLTVL.

In its sample, this clone was seen a few times. CDR3 in DNA: TGTGCCAGCAGCATTTCAGGGAGGGATGGCTACACCTTC. It is translated as CASSISGRDGYTF. This chain joins TRBV4-2 and TRBJ1-2, with D perhaps matching TRBD1 (5 bases). V was trimmed by 5 bases and J by 6 bases, leaving 13 bases between them. The germline V gene encodes CDR1 LGHNA and CDR2 YNFKEQ. CDR3 size: 13 residues.

This clone was recorded a few times. The chain uses TRBV10-3 and TRBJ1-2; no clear D. CDR3 length: 12 amino acids. Germline V gene sequence: CDR1 ENHRY, CDR2 SYGVKD. Trimming stripped 2 bases from V and 5 bases from J, with 6 bases between. The CDR3 is CAISENSYGYTF. The CDR3 nucleotides read TGTGCCATCAGTGAGAACAGTTATGGCTACACCTTC.

The chain recombines TRBV7-3 with TRBJ1-1; 10 bases agree with TRBD1. The CDR3 runs to 15 residues. V shed 5 bases, J shed 3 bases, and the junction held 6 bases outside the gene matches. Germline loops: CDR1 SGHTA, CDR2 FQGTGA. The CDR3 DNA sequence: TGTGCCAGCAGCCCCGTCGGACAGGGGGACACTGAAGCTTTCTTT. Protein: CASSPVGQGDTEAFF. Looking up the rest from reference TRBV7-3 and TRBJ1-1 gives the full variable domain: GAGVSQTPSNKVTEKGKYVELRCDPISGHTALYWYRQSLGQGPEFLIYFQGTGAADDSGLPNDRFFAVRPEGSVSTLKIQRTERGDSAVYLCASSPVGQGDTEAFFGQGTRLTVV.

V is TRBV9 and J is TRBJ2-5; 8 nucleotides match TRBD2. The trim removed 2 bases at V and 1 base at J, leaving 1 base unmatched. This CDR3 spans 14 amino acids. Germline values: CDR1 SGDLS, CDR2 YYNGEE. Written as DNA, the CDR3 is TGTGCCAGCAGCGTCGGGGGGGCCCAAGAGACCCAGTACTTC. Its protein is CASSVGGAQETQYF.

The J gene is TRBJ2-2, the V gene TRBV18; perhaps TRBD2 as D (5 bases). CDR1 and CDR2 from the germline V gene are KGHSH and LQKENI. The CDR3 has 16 amino acids. The ends were cut back, 0 bases at V and 3 bases at J, with 11 bases in the middle. Here the CDR3 reads CASSPPERRDTGELFF. Here the CDR3 DNA reads TGTGCCAGCTCACCACCTGAAAGGCGGGACACCGGGGAGCTGTTTTTT. The full variable domain, in which reference TRBV18 and TRBJ2-2 provide the parts outside the CDR3, is NAGVMQNPRHLVRRRGQEARLRCSPMKGHSHVYWYRQLPEEGLKFMVYLQKENIIDESGMPKERFSAEFPKEGPSILRIQQVVRGDSAAYFCASSPPERRDTGELFFGEGSRLTVL.

The chain recombines TRBV7-8 with TRBJ1-3; D is ambiguous. The CDR3 consists of 16 residues. Trimming pared 1 base from V and 0 bases from J, leaving 10 bases between. Germline V lookup: CDR1 SGHVS, CDR2 FQNEAQ. This chain's CDR3 is CASSLVLPSSGNTIYF. As DNA, the CDR3 is TGTGCCAGCAGCTTAGTCCTACCGAGCTCTGGAAACACCATATATTTT. Full variable domain (missing parts from reference TRBV7-8 and TRBJ1-3): GAGVSQSPRYKVAKRGQDVALRCDPISGHVSLFWYQQALGQGPEFLTYFQNEAQLDKSGLPSDRFFAERPEGSVSTLKIQRTQQEDSAVYLCASSLVLPSSGNTIYFGEGSWLTVV.

The gene calls are TRBV5-1 and TRBJ1-5; D is possibly TRBD1 (6 bases). Trimming removed 3 bases from V and 4 bases from J, with 8 bases in between. Germline loops: CDR1 SGHRS, CDR2 YFSETQ. The CDR3 loop spans 13 amino acids. The CDR3 nucleotides are TGCGCCAGCAGCTCACAGGGAAATCAGCCCCAGCATTTT. This codes for CASSSQGNQPQHF.

The chain recombines TRBV5-1 with TRBJ2-5; D may be TRBD1 (6 bases). The CDR3 loop spans 15 amino acids. Germline CDR1 and CDR2: SGHRS and YFSETQ. V was shortened by 1 base and J by 0 bases, with 10 bases between the two germline ends. The CDR3, as DNA: TGCGCCAGCAGCTTGCAGGGACACAACCAAGAGACCCAGTACTTC. As protein: CASSLQGHNQETQYF. Full variable domain (outside the CDR3, taken from reference TRBV5-1 and TRBJ2-5): KAGVTQTPRYLIKTRGQQVTLSCSPISGHRSVSWYQQTPGQGLQFLFEYFSETQRNKGNFPGRFSGRQFSNSRSEMNVSTLELGDSALYLCASSLQGHNQETQYFGPGTRLLVL.

The rearrangement uses TRBV7-9 and TRBJ2-7; D gene uncertain. Germline V gene sequence: CDR1 SEHNR, CDR2 FQNEAQ (reference sequence). The CDR3 is made up of 13 amino acids. The V and J ends lost 3 bases and 4 bases respectively, with 10 bases between them. The CDR3 DNA sequence: TGTGCCAGCAGCTTCGGCGGTTCGTACGAGCAGTACTTC. Protein product: CASSFGGSYEQYF.

The chain links TRBV2 to TRBJ2-1; D call uncertain. This CDR3 spans 11 amino acids. CDR1 is SNHLY, CDR2 FYNNEI, per germline. With 7 bases removed from V and 5 bases from J, the gap between germline ends came to 6 bases. The CDR3 bases are TGTGCCAGCAATCCTAACAATGAGCAGTTCTTC. Residues: CASNPNNEQFF.